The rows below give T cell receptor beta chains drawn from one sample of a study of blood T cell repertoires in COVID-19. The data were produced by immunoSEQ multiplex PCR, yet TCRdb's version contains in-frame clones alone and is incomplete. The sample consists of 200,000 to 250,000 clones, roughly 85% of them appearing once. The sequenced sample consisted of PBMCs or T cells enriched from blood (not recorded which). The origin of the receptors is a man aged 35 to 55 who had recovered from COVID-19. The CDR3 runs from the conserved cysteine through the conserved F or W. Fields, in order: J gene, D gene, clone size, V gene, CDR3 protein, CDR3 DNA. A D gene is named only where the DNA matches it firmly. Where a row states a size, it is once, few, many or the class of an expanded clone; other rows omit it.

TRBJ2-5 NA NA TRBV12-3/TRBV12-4 CASRRVWQETQYF TGTGCCAGCAGGCGTGTTTGGCAAGAGACCCAGTACTTC
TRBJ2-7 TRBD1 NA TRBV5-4 CASSTRQGPSSYEQYF TGTGCCAGCAGCACCAGACAGGGCCCCTCCTCCTACGAGCAGTACTTC
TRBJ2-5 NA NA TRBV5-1 CASSRGERMYQETQYF TGCGCCAGCAGCCGGGGAGAGAGAATGTACCAAGAGACCCAGTACTTC
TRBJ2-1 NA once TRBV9 CASSVGSILGYNEQFF TGTGCCAGCAGCGTAGGAAGTATACTAGGTTACAATGAGCAGTTCTTC
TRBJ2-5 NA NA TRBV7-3 CASSLGEAETQYF TGTGCCAGCAGCCTAGGGGAGGCAGAGACCCAGTACTTC
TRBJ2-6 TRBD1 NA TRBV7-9 CASSPGTGNSGANVLTF TGTGCCAGCAGCCCCGGGACAGGAAACTCTGGGGCCAACGTCCTGACTTTC
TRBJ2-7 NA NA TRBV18 CASSFGKSSYEQYF TGTGCCAGCTCATTCGGGAAGAGCTCCTACGAGCAGTACTTC
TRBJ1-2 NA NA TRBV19 CASTPAIRGGYGYTF TGTGCCAGTACCCCGGCAATCAGGGGTGGCTATGGCTACACCTTC
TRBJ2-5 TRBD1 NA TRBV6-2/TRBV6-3 CASSLNFGTGGQETQYF TGTGCCAGCAGTTTAAATTTCGGGACAGGGGGTCAAGAGACCCAGTACTTC
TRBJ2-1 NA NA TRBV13 CASSSRDIRQFF TGTGCCAGCAGCTCCCGGGACATACGGCAGTTCTTC
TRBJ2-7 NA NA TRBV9 CASSANSYEQYF TGTGCCAGCAGCGCTAACTCCTACGAGCAGTACTTC
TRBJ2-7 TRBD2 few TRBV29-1 CSVGGERLAGAGEQYF TGCAGCGTTGGAGGAGAACGACTAGCGGGAGCAGGAGAGCAGTACTTC
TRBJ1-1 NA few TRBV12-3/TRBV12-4 CASRQTGNTEAFF TGTGCCAGCAGACAGACAGGGAACACTGAAGCTTTCTTT
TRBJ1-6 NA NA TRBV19 CASSWAGDNSPLHF TGTGCCAGTAGTTGGGCAGGGGATAATTCACCCCTCCACTTT
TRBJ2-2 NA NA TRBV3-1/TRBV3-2 CASSQVTGFRGELFF TGTGCCAGCAGCCAAGTTACAGGCTTCAGAGGGGAGCTGTTTTTT
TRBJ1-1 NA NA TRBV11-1 CASSHGWAGVNTEAFF TGTGCCAGCAGCCACGGATGGGCAGGGGTGAACACTGAAGCTTTCTTT
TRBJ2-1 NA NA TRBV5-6 CASSYRDSYNEQFF TGTGCCAGCAGCTACAGGGACTCCTACAATGAGCAGTTCTTC
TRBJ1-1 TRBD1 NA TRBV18 CASSPWDSLEAFF TGTGCCAGCTCACCTTGGGACAGCCTTGAAGCTTTCTTT
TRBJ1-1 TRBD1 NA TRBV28 CASSVPGQGMNTEAFF TGTGCCAGCAGTGTCCCGGGACAGGGTATGAACACTGAAGCTTTCTTT
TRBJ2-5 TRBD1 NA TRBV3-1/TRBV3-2 CASSRTGRQETQYF TGTGCCAGCAGCAGGACAGGGCGACAAGAGACCCAGTACTTC
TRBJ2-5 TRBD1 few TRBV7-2 CASSILDRGVRETQYF TGTGCCAGCAGCATCCTGGACAGGGGTGTTCGAGAGACCCAGTACTTC
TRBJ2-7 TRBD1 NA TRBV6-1 CASSVSRHRDRLSEQYF TGTGCCAGCAGTGTAAGCCGTCACCGGGACAGGCTCTCCGAGCAGTACTTC
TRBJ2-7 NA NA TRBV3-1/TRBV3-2 CASSKEDRGYEQYF TGTGCCAGCAGCAAAGAAGATAGGGGTTACGAGCAGTACTTC
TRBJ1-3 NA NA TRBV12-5 CASGLAGGSGNTIYF TGTGCTAGTGGTTTGGCTGGGGGCTCCGGAAACACCATATATTTT
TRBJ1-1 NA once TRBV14 CASSPRLTGIAFF TGTGCCAGCAGCCCTCGGCTGACTGGTATCGCTTTCTTT
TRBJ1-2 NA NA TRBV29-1 CSVEEGAGDGYTF TGCAGCGTTGAAGAGGGCGCGGGGGATGGCTACACCTTC
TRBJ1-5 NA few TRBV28 CASSWGGGGQPQHF TGTGCCAGCAGTTGGGGCGGGGGCGGGCAGCCCCAGCATTTT
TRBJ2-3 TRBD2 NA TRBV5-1 CASSHSGGITDTQYF TGCGCCAGCAGCCATTCCGGGGGGATCACAGATACGCAGTATTTT
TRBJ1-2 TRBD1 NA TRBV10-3 CASRQGAAYGYTF TGTGCCAGCCGACAGGGGGCAGCCTATGGCTACACCTTC
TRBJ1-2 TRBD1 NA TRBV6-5 CASSSQGARNYGYTF TGTGCCAGCAGTAGTCAGGGGGCGCGAAACTATGGCTACACCTTC
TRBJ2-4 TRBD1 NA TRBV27 CASSPPRQGYIQYF TGTGCCAGCAGCCCCCCCCGACAGGGTTACATTCAGTACTTC
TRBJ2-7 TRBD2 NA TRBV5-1 CASSPLTSGYEQYF TGCGCCAGCAGCCCCCTGACTAGCGGGTACGAGCAGTACTTC
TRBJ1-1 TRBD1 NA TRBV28 CASTLEKGARAFF TGTGCCAGCACCTTGGAGAAGGGGGCGAGAGCTTTCTTT
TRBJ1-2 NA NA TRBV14 CASSHWVAGGFFGYTF TGTGCCAGCAGCCATTGGGTGGCAGGAGGGTTTTTTGGCTACACCTTC
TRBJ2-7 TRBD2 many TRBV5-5 CASSYRTGGNYEQYF TGTGCCAGCAGCTACCGGACCGGGGGGAATTACGAGCAGTACTTC
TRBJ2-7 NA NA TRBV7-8 CASSLVRVLVFGSEQYF TGTGCCAGCAGCTTAGTTAGGGTACTAGTGTTCGGCTCCGAGCAGTACTTC
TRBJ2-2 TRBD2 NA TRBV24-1 CATSTSGGNTGELFF TGTGCCACCAGTACTAGCGGGGGGAACACCGGGGAGCTGTTTTTT
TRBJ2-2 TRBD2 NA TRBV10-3 CAISPGLAATGELFF TGTGCCATCAGCCCGGGACTAGCGGCCACCGGGGAGCTGTTTTTT
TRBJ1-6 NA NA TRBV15 CATSIETGTHNSPLHF TGTGCCACCAGCATTGAAACAGGGACCCATAATTCACCCCTCCACTTT
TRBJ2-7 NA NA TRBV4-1 CASSQVQGDEQYF TGCGCCAGCAGCCAAGTTCAGGGCGACGAGCAGTACTTC
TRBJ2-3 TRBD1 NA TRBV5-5 CASSVGTGGTDTQYF TGTGCCAGCAGCGTCGGGACAGGGGGCACAGATACGCAGTATTTT
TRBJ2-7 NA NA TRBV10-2 CASRGIVGLPYEQYF TGCGCCAGCAGGGGAATTGTGGGGCTCCCCTACGAGCAGTACTTC
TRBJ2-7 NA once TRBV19 CASSIGGTHSYEQYF TGTGCCAGTAGTATAGGGGGGACACACTCCTACGAGCAGTACTTC
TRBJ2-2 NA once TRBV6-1 CASSEIGGGELFF TGTGCCAGCAGTGAAATCGGCGGCGGGGAGCTGTTTTTT
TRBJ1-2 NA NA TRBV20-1 CSARGGVGYTF TGCAGTGCCCGGGGTGGGGTAGGCTACACCTTC
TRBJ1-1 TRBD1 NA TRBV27 CASSLVGQGNTEAFF TGTGCCAGCAGTTTAGTGGGACAGGGGAACACTGAAGCTTTCTTT
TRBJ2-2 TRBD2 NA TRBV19 CASTTEREVTGELFF TGTGCCAGCACCACGGAGCGGGAGGTCACCGGGGAGCTGTTTTTT
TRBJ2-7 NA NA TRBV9 CASSVANGAYEQYF TGTGCCAGCAGCGTAGCAAACGGAGCCTACGAGCAGTACTTC
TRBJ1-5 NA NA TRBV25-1 CASSGGGHQPQHF TGTGCCAGCAGTGGGGGGGGGCATCAGCCCCAGCATTTT